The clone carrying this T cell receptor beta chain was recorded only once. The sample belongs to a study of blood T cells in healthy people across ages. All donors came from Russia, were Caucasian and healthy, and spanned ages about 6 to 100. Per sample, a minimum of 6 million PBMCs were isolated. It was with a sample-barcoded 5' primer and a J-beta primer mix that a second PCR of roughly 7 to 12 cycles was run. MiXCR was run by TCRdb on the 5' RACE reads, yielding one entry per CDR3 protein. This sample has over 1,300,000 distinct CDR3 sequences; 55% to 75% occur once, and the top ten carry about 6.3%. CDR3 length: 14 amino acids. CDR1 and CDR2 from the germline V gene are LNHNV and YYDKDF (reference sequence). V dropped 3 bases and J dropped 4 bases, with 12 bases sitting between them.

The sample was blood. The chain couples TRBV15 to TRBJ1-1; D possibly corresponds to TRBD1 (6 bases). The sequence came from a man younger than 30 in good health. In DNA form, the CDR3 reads TGTGCCACCAGCAGGGCCCAGGGGTTCACTGAAGCTTTCTTT. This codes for CATSRAQGFTEAFF.